Below, 16 T cell receptor beta chains from the same sample are listed, as sequenced in a study of T cell responses to AZD1222 COVID-19 vaccine. This table comes from immunoSEQ multiplex PCR, and its TCRdb copy is limited to in-frame clones, with some not included. This sample has more than 75,000 clones, with around 88% found just once. This sample comprised peripheral blood, obtained on day 0 of AZD1222 vaccination. The receptors were gathered from an adult in good health.

This chain uses TRBV7-2 with TRBJ2-5; 11 bases align to TRBD2. The germline gives CDR1 SGHTA, CDR2 FQGNSA. Trimming at V came to 7 bases and at J to 1 base, leaving 5 bases not matched to a gene. This CDR3 has 15 residues. In nucleotides, the CDR3 is TGTGCCAGCACCGGGACTAGCGGACTCCAAGAGACCCAGTACTTC. It yields the protein CASTGTSGLQETQYF.

The chain carries TRBV4-3 and TRBJ1-6; D perhaps matches TRBD1 (5 bases). This CDR3 contains 14 residues. CDR1 and CDR2 (germline): LGHNA, YSLEER. V lost 0 bases and J 12 bases, leaving 12 bases between the germline ends. This chain's CDR3 is CASSQDSGGGPLHF. For the CDR3, the DNA is TGCGCCAGCAGCCAAGATAGCGGGGGGGGACCCCTCCACTTT.

V usage is TRBV28 and J usage is TRBJ2-3; 9 bases line up with TRBD1. The CDR3 spans 16 residues. Germline V gene sequence: CDR1 MDHEN, CDR2 SYDVKM. V lost 3 bases, J lost 2 bases, and 6 bases stayed unmatched. CDR3 nucleotide sequence: TGTGCCAGCAGTTTGTGGGACAGGGATATCACAGATACGCAGTATTTT. It codes for CASSLWDRDITDTQYF.

The chain joins TRBV19 to TRBJ2-1; the match to TRBD2 covers 8 bases. Germline values: CDR1 LNHDA, CDR2 SQIVND (reference sequence). J was trimmed by 7 bases and V by 0 bases; bases with no gene match: 14. CDR3 length: 18 residues. This chain's CDR3 is CASSIDRLAGALVNEQFF. CDR3 nucleotide sequence: TGTGCCAGTAGTATAGATCGCCTAGCGGGTGCACTGGTTAATGAGCAGTTCTTC.

V and J are TRBV28 and TRBJ1-2; D not resolved. The V gene's germline CDR1 is MDHEN and CDR2 SYDVKM. Trimming cost V 5 bases and J 5 bases, with 9 bases left between them. The CDR3 is made up of 12 amino acids. CDR3 in DNA: TGTGCCAGCAGTATTGTGGGGTATGGCTACACCTTC. It is translated as CASSIVGYGYTF.

As DNA, the CDR3 is TGTGCCAGCAGTCCCCGGGGTGTTAGTATGAACACTGAAGCTTTCTTT. Its protein is CASSPRGVSMNTEAFF. The chain carries TRBV28 and TRBJ1-1; the D is unclear. CDR1 and CDR2 from the germline V gene are MDHEN and SYDVKM. The length of the CDR3 is 16 residues. V lost 5 bases, J lost 0 bases, and 16 bases lay in between.

The chain couples TRBV5-5 to TRBJ1-2; possible D gene TRBD1, 6 bases. The V end lost 0 bases, the J end lost 2 bases, and 14 bases lay between the germline ends. Germline CDR1 and CDR2: SGHKS and YYEKEE (reference sequence). The CDR3 is 16 amino acids. The CDR3 DNA reads as TGTGCCAGCAGCTTGGAGTTGGGCAGGGGAAACTATGGCTACACCTTC. Translation: CASSLELGRGNYGYTF.

This chain links TRBV5-5 with TRBJ1-3; TRBD1 matches at 7 bases. V trimming: 3 bases; J trimming: 0 bases; junction bases outside the gene matches: 3. The CDR3 length is 15 residues. Germline V gene data show CDR1 as SGHKS and CDR2 as YYEKEE (reference sequence). The CDR3 loop is CASSSQGISGNTIYF. In DNA form, the CDR3 reads TGTGCCAGCAGCTCACAGGGGATCTCTGGAAACACCATATATTTT.

The chain employs TRBV10-3 and TRBJ2-1; TRBD2 matches 9 bases. CDR1 and CDR2 (germline): ENHRY, SYGVKD. V was pared by 6 bases and J by 8 bases, with 23 bases of the junction left unmatched. The CDR3 is 19 residues long. CDR3 DNA sequence: TGTGCCATCAGGAAAGGTGGGGGCGAGGCTAGCGGGGCCTGGGATGAGCAGTTCTTC. This gives the protein CAIRKGGGEASGAWDEQFF.

V and J are TRBV5-5 and TRBJ2-7; 8 positions agree with TRBD2. Trimming at V came to 3 bases and at J to 2 bases, leaving 4 bases not matched to a gene. The CDR3 is 14 residues long. CDR1 and CDR2 from the germline V gene are SGHKS and YYEKEE (reference sequence). This CDR3 reads CASSSPGGPYEQYF. The DNA for the CDR3 is TGTGCCAGCAGCTCCCCGGGAGGGCCCTACGAGCAGTACTTC.

This chain connects TRBV5-6 to TRBJ2-1; the D is unclear. Trimming pared 4 bases from V and 4 bases from J, leaving 12 bases between. The CDR3 has 14 residues. CDR1 SGHDT and CDR2 YYEEEE come from the germline V gene. The CDR3 sequence: CASSPLGRYNEQFF. The DNA for the CDR3 is TGTGCCAGCAGCCCTTTGGGCAGATACAATGAGCAGTTCTTC.

CDR3 coding DNA: TGTGCCAGCAGCGTAGACGGGCGTGGGGAGACCCAGTACTTC. Protein sequence: CASSVDGRGETQYF. J is TRBJ2-5 and V is TRBV2, with D unclear. From germline, CDR1 is SNHLY and CDR2 FYNNEI. The CDR3 is made up of 14 amino acids. V was pared by 6 bases and J by 5 bases, with 16 bases between.

Concerning this clone itself: The same CDR3 arises from other DNA sequences in this sample as well. The chain carries TRBV5-1 and TRBJ2-2; D is unclear. This CDR3 is built from 14 residues. V lost 0 bases to trimming and J lost 1 base, with 4 bases between them. Germline CDR1 and CDR2: SGHRS and YFSETQ. This chain's CDR3 is CASSLAGNTGELFF. As DNA, the CDR3 is TGCGCCAGCAGCTTGGCAGGGAACACCGGGGAGCTGTTTTTT.

This chain links TRBV10-3 with TRBJ2-1; 8 bases are shared with TRBD1. The CDR3 is 13 amino acids. V lost 3 bases, J lost 8 bases, and 3 bases stayed unmatched. Germline CDR1 ENHRY, CDR2 SYGVKD. This CDR3 is CAISDRGRDEQFF. In DNA, the CDR3 is TGTGCCATCAGTGACAGGGGGCGCGATGAGCAGTTCTTC.

The chain is built from TRBV3-1 (or the pseudogene TRBV3-2) and TRBJ2-5, with 10 bases aligning to TRBD1. Germline trimming cut 1 base from V and 5 bases from J; bases unmatched to any gene: 4. CDR1 is LGHDT and CDR2 is YNNKEL in the germline V gene (reference sequence). The CDR3 length is 15 residues. The CDR3 loop reads CASSQGGTGEETQYF. CDR3 bases: TGTGCCAGCAGCCAAGGAGGGACAGGGGAGGAGACCCAGTACTTC.

The rearrangement uses TRBV2 and TRBJ2-7; 9 bases are a match to TRBD1. The CDR3 extends over 14 amino acids. The germline V gene has CDR1 SNHLY and CDR2 FYNNEI. V was clipped by 6 bases and J by 4 bases; unmatched bases: 7. CDR3 region: CASRGQGLAYEQYF. The CDR3 coding sequence is TGTGCCAGCAGGGGACAGGGCCTGGCTTACGAGCAGTACTTC.